Sequencing of this T cell receptor (beta chain) was carried out in a study of blood T cell repertoires in COVID-19 (dated by TCRdb to 2018 to 2020). For the study in its entirety: Samples covering the acute and convalescent phases of COVID-19 were provided by collaborators in the United States, Italy and Spain. The prospective study material was composed of cDNA or gDNA derived from T cells, B-cell-depleted T cells, or PBMCs. Deeply sampled blood TCRbeta repertoires from subjects exposed to, actively infected with, or recovered from COVID-19 were included in the dataset. The repertoires were made available in a free public database intended to serve as a resource for research on the immune response to SARS-CoV-2. Samples came from the ongoing ImmuneRACE study (first 160 participants) plus 1,254 subjects from 6 global collaborators. A de-identified subject ID, COVID-19 status, age in years and sex were almost always included in the sample metadata. HLA class I and class II types, where available, came from metadata supplied by the sample provider rather than from assay-based typing. Study-level results and caveats: The amount of clinical and demographic metadata varied by source and participant and was provided uncurated.

Details on this clone: The antigen this receptor binds is unknown. It has no much larger one-base neighbor in the sample; base qualities were not kept.

Each collaborating institution followed its own protocols to collect whole blood in K2EDTA tubes. For TCRbeta analysis, collaborators shipped samples in one of three forms: frozen whole blood, isolated PBMCs, or DNA extracted from either of those sample types. Reading the germline V gene gives CDR1 SGHDT and CDR2 YYEEEE. Counted from cysteine to phenylalanine, this CDR3 has 16 amino acids. CDR3 DNA is the only sequence kept; it has 48 bases, read in frame from the first base. V lost 2 bases and J lost 0 bases; the stretch between them is 11 bases long. TCRbeta CDR3 regions were amplified from genomic DNA using the immunoSEQ Assay, a bias-controlled multiplex PCR. Per the original workflow: The number of nucleated cells in each sample was estimated by amplification of reference gene primers within the assay. To quantify the absolute abundance of each unique TCRbeta CDR3 rearrangement, sequence reads were collapsed and filtered. Productive Simpson clonality was computed per sample as the square root of Simpson's diversity index over productive rearrangements. TCRdb holds this immuneACCESS table with in-frame rearrangements only. Some clones are missing; in checked studies, unresolved V genes explain under half, and the rest has no known cause. V and J calls and clone size are given by that table; D and trimming were obtained from the DNA. The sample table lists over 150,000 clones, around 80% of them with a count of one. The leading ten clones occupy less than 3.5% of the sample.

The V and J segments used are TRBV5-6 and TRBJ1-4; the D gene remains uncertain. Sequenced: peripheral blood. This TCR was recovered from a woman in her sixties with acute or convalescent COVID-19. This receptor carries the CDR3 CASSLTGIATNEKLFF. In nucleotides, the sequence is TGTGCCAGCAGCTTAACGGGGATAGCAACTAATGAAAAACTGTTTTTT.